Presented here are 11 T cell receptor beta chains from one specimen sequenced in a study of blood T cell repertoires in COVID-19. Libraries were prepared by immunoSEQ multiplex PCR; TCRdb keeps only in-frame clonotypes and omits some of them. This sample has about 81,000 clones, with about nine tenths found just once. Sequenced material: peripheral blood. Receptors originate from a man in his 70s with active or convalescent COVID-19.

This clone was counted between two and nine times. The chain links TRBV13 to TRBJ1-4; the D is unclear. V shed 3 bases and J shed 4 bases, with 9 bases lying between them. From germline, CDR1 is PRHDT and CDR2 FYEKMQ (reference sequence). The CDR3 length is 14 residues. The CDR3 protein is CASSFSQVNEKLFF. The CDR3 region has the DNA TGTGCCAGCAGCTTCTCTCAGGTTAATGAAAAACTGTTTTTT.

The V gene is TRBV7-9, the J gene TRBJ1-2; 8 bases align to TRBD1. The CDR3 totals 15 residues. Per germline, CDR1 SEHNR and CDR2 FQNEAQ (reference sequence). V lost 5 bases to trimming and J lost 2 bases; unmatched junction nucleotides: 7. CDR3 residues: CASSDGTGGNYGYTF. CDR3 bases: TGTGCCAGCAGCGATGGGACAGGCGGAAACTATGGCTACACCTTC.

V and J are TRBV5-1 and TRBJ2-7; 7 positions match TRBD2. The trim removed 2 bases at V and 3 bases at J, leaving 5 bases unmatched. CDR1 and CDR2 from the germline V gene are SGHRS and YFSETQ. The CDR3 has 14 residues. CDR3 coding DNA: TGCGCCAGCAGCTTAGGCAGGGAGGGCTACGAGCAGTACTTC. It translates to CASSLGREGYEQYF.

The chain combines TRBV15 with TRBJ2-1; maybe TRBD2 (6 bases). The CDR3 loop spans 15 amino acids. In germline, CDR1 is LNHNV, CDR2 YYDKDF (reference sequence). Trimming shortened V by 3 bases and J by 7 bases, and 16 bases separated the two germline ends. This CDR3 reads CATSRDYTPTNEQFF. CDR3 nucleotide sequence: TGTGCCACCAGCAGGGACTACACCCCGACGAATGAGCAGTTCTTC. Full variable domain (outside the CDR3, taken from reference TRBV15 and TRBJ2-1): DAMVIQNPRYQVTQFGKPVTLSCSQTLNHNVMYWYQQKSSQAPKLLFHYYDKDFNNEADTPDNFQSRRPNTSFCFLDIRSPGLGDTAMYLCATSRDYTPTNEQFFGPGTRLTVL.

CDR3 in DNA: TGTGCCAGCAGCCCAGGCTACAATCAGCCCCAGCATTTT. Residues: CASSPGYNQPQHF. J is TRBJ1-5 and V is TRBV7-9; D gene ambiguous. Trimming stripped 5 bases from V and 3 bases from J, with 8 bases between. Germline assignment: CDR1 SEHNR and CDR2 FQNEAQ (reference sequence). CDR3 length equals 13 residues.

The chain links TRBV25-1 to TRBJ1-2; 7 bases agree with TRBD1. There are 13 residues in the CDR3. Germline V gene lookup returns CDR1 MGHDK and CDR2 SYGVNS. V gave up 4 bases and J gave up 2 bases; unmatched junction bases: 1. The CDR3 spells CASSAGQNYGYTF. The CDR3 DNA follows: TGTGCCAGCAGTGCGGGACAGAACTATGGCTACACCTTC.

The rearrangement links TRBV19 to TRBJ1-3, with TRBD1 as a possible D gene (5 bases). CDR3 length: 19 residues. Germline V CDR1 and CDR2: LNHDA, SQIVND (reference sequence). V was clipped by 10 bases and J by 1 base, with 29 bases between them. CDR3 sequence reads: CATKPTAGRVSRSGNTIYF. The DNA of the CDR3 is TGTGCCACAAAGCCCACCGCTGGCAGGGTTTCACGGTCTGGAAACACCATATATTTT.

CDR3 sequence reads: CASSQDTLPSGAPYNEQFF. The CDR3 nucleotides read TGCGCCAGCAGCCAAGATACTTTGCCTAGCGGGGCCCCCTACAATGAGCAGTTCTTC. V and J are TRBV4-3 and TRBJ2-1, with TRBD2 matching 9 bases. V lost 0 bases, J lost 2 bases, and 11 bases stayed unmatched. CDR1 and CDR2 from the germline V gene are LGHNA and YSLEER. This CDR3 has 19 amino acids.

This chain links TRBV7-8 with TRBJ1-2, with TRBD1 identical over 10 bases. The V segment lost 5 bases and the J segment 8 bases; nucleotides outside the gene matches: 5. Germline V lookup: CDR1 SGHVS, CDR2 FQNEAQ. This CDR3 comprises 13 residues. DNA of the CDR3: TGTGCCAGCAGCCGGACAGGGGGGAACGGCTACACCTTC. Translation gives CASSRTGGNGYTF.

CDR3 sequence: CASSGQIGGNTEAFF. CDR3 DNA: TGTGCCAGCAGTGGCCAGATAGGAGGGAACACTGAAGCTTTCTTT. The genes are TRBV2 and TRBJ1-1; no definite D call. The germline CDR1 and CDR2 sequences are SNHLY and FYNNEI. The CDR3 extends over 15 amino acids. With 4 bases removed from V and 1 base from J, the gap between germline ends came to 13 bases.

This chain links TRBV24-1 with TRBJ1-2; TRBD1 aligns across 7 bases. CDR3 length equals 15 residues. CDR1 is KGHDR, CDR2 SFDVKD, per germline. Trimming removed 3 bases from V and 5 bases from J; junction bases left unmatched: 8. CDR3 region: CATSDPGQTLYGYTF. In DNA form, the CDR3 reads TGTGCCACCAGTGATCCGGGACAGACTTTGTATGGCTACACCTTC.